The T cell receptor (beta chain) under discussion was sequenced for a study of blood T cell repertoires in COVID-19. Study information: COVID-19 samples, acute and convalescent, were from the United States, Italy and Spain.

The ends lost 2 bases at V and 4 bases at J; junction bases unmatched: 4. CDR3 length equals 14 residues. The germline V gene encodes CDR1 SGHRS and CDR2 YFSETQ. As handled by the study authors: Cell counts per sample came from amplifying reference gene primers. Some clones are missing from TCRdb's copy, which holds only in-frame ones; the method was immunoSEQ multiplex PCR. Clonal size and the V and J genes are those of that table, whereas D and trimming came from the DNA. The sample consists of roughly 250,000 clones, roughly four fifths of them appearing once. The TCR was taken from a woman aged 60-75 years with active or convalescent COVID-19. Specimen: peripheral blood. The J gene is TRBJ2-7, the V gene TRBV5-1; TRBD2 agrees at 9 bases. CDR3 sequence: CASSFGSGGYEQYF. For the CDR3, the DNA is TGCGCCAGCAGCTTTGGTAGCGGGGGATACGAGCAGTACTTC.